This TCR beta chain was sequenced in a study of shared clonotypes between healthy human individuals. Overall study context: A couple of women and a few men aged 18 to 49 served as donors. Per donor, three plates held CD4 naive cells, three held CD4 memory, two held CD8 naive and one held CD8 memory.

TCRdb keeps only in-frame clones here, not all; method: immunoSEQ multiplex PCR. The sample yields around 510,000 clones, around 95% seen once. The V end was cut by 4 bases, the J end by 6 bases, with 10 bases between. This CDR3 contains 13 residues. Germline values: CDR1 SNHLY, CDR2 FYNNEI. The V and J genes are TRBV2 and TRBJ1-5, with no clear D. This clonotype was obtained from a young woman in good health. Sequencing input: naive CD4+ T cells sorted from blood. As to subset: CD45RA+ positively selected. The CDR3 region is CASSVGISQPQHF. The DNA of the CDR3 is TGTGCCAGCAGTGTGGGAATAAGTCAGCCCCAGCATTTT.